The 26 T cell receptor beta chains reported below all come from one sample, sequenced in a study of T cells after yellow fever vaccination. TCRdb re-called the 5' RACE reads through MiXCR, storing one row per CDR3 protein. The sample consists of some 300,000 distinct CDR3 sequences, approximately 10% of them appearing once. The material sequenced was CD4+ T cells sorted from PBMCs, taken 5 days after the yellow fever booster vaccination. The receptors here all came from a man between 18 and 35 years old who received the YFV17D yellow fever vaccine.

The chain employs TRBV20-1 and TRBJ2-3, with TRBD2 as a possible D gene (5 bases). There are 14 residues in the CDR3. V lost 6 bases and J lost 2, with 15 bases in between. Germline lookup yields CDR1 DFQATT and CDR2 SNEGSKA (reference sequence). CDR3 amino acids: CSATNWLNTDTQYF. The DNA for the CDR3 is TGCAGTGCGACTAACTGGCTAAACACAGATACGCAGTATTTT.

This clonotype was recorded a few times. The V and J genes are TRBV2 and TRBJ2-1; tentatively, D is TRBD1 or TRBD2 (5 bases each). In germline, CDR1 is SNHLY, CDR2 FYNNEI. Trimming pared 2 bases from V and 0 bases from J, leaving 8 bases between. This CDR3 is 15 amino acids long. CDR3 protein: CASSESGSSYNEQFF. CDR3 nucleotide sequence: TGTGCCAGCAGTGAATCAGGGAGCTCCTACAATGAGCAGTTCTTC.

The chain uses TRBV11-2 and TRBJ2-3; 11 nucleotides line up with TRBD1. The CDR3 totals 15 residues. V dropped 1 base and J dropped 5; count of bases not matched to a gene: 2. Germline values: CDR1 SGHAT, CDR2 FQNNGV. CDR3 sequence reads: CASSLGGTGGDTQYF. CDR3 in DNA: TGTGCCAGCAGCTTAGGGGGGACAGGGGGAGATACGCAGTATTTT.

This clonotype occurred many times. Sequence at one end of the junction differs from germline and may be a read error. The V gene is TRBV6-6, the J gene TRBJ2-3; D call uncertain. Germline assignment: CDR1 MNHNY and CDR2 SVGAGI (reference sequence). The CDR3 is 11 residues long. The DNA of the CDR3 is TGTGCCAGCAGTAGCAGAGATACGCAGTATTTT. Translating gives CASSSRDTQYF.

Only a few counts were recorded for this clonotype. This chain connects TRBV18 to TRBJ2-5; 10 nucleotides line up with TRBD1. The V gene end was trimmed by 0 bases and the J gene end by 5 bases; junction bases not matched to a gene: 0. The length of the CDR3 is 14 residues. CDR1 is KGHSH and CDR2 is LQKENI in the germline V gene. The CDR3 bases are TGTGCCAGCTCACCACCGGGACAGGGGGAGACCCAGTACTTC. Protein sequence: CASSPPGQGETQYF. Full variable domain (outside the CDR3, taken from reference TRBV18 and TRBJ2-5): NAGVMQNPRHLVRRRGQEARLRCSPMKGHSHVYWYRQLPEEGLKFMVYLQKENIIDESGMPKERFSAEFPKEGPSILRIQQVVRGDSAAYFCASSPPGQGETQYFGPGTRLLVL.

The sample holds a few counts of this clonotype. This chain links TRBV6-2 or TRBV6-3 with TRBJ2-1; D not certain. This CDR3 region has 11 residues. Trimming left V 5 bases short and J 9 bases short, with 8 bases between. The germline V gene has CDR1 MNHEY and CDR2 SVGEGT. CDR3 amino acids: CASSQSVEQFF. As DNA, the CDR3 is TGTGCCAGCAGTCAGAGTGTTGAGCAGTTCTTC.

CDR3 bases: TGTGCCAGCAGTTACAGACGGCGACTGCGAGGGGTCGAGCAGTACTTC. It is translated as CASSYRRRLRGVEQYF. The rearrangement links TRBV6-5 to TRBJ2-7; possibly TRBD1 or TRBD2 for D (5 bases each). The V and J ends lost 2 bases and 6 bases respectively, with 20 bases between them. The CDR3 is 16 amino acids. Per the germline V gene, CDR1 is MNHEY and CDR2 is SVGAGI.

CDR3 region: CASTDIAGRDTGELFF. The DNA for the CDR3 is TGTGCCAGCACCGATATAGCGGGGAGGGACACCGGGGAGCTGTTTTTT. This chain connects TRBV5-4 to TRBJ2-2, with 8 positions matching TRBD2. This CDR3 has 16 amino acids. With 6 bases clipped from V and 3 bases from J, the junction kept 10 bases outside the gene matches. Germline V gene sequence: CDR1 SGHNT, CDR2 YYREEE (reference sequence). The variable domain in full, with the rest retrieved from reference TRBV5-4 and TRBJ2-2, is ETGVTQSPTHLIKTRGQQVTLRCSSQSGHNTVSWYQQALGQGPQFIFQYYREEENGRGNFPPRFSGLQFPNYSSELNVNALELDDSALYLCASTDIAGRDTGELFFGEGSRLTVL.

J is TRBJ1-5 and V is TRBV7-8; tentative D call: TRBD1 (5 bases). Germline V lookup: CDR1 SGHVS, CDR2 FQNEAQ. CDR3 length: 12 residues. The V end was cut by 3 bases, the J end by 7 bases, with 7 bases between. CDR3 bases: TGTGCCAGCAGCTTCAGGGAGCAGCCCCAGCATTTT. Translated, it gives CASSFREQPQHF.

This clonotype has at least ten counts. The V gene is TRBV6-5, the J gene TRBJ1-1, with D maybe TRBD1 (5 bases). Deletions cut 2 bases from V and 0 bases from J, with 13 bases between. This CDR3 has 16 residues. Germline CDR1 and CDR2: MNHEY and SVGAGI. The CDR3 reads CASSYATGGMNTEAFF. CDR3 in DNA: TGTGCCAGCAGTTACGCCACAGGTGGAATGAACACTGAAGCTTTCTTT.

The chain employs TRBV7-9 and TRBJ1-2; a possible D gene is TRBD1 (6 bases). Germline V gene data show CDR1 as SEHNR and CDR2 as FQNEAQ (reference sequence). The CDR3 covers 15 residues. V lost 1 base and J lost 3, with 12 bases in between. The CDR3 protein is CASSLGRGIDYGYTF. In nucleotides, the CDR3 is TGTGCCAGCAGCTTAGGTAGGGGGATCGACTATGGCTACACCTTC.

This clonotype was seen only a few times. This chain joins TRBV6-1 and TRBJ2-2; D ambiguous. The germline V gene has CDR1 MNHNS and CDR2 SASEGT. The V end lost 7 bases, the J end lost 0 bases, and 6 bases lay between the germline ends. CDR3 size: 13 residues. CDR3: CASTAANTGELFF. The CDR3 nucleotides read TGTGCCAGCACAGCTGCGAACACCGGGGAGCTGTTTTTT.

This clonotype came up a few times. The CDR3 loop is CASRDDRAVNTGELFF. For the CDR3, the DNA is TGTGCCAGCAGAGATGACAGGGCGGTGAACACCGGGGAGCTGTTTTTT. The chain carries TRBV9 and TRBJ2-2, with TRBD1 identical over 7 bases. CDR3 length: 16 amino acids. Germline values: CDR1 SGDLS, CDR2 YYNGEE. V was pared by 5 bases and J by 1 base, with 8 bases of the junction left unmatched.

This sequence joins TRBV20-1 and TRBJ2-7; 10 bases agree with TRBD2. After removal of 0 bases from V and 0 bases from J, the junction contained 5 bases not matched to a gene. The CDR3 totals 16 residues. Per germline, CDR1 DFQATT and CDR2 SNEGSKA (reference sequence). CDR3 protein: CSARDVASGSSYEQYF. For the CDR3, the DNA is TGCAGTGCTAGAGACGTTGCTAGCGGGAGCTCCTACGAGCAGTACTTC.

The sample holds a few counts of this clonotype. V is TRBV12-3 or TRBV12-4 and J is TRBJ1-5; D uncertain. V lost 3 bases and J lost 0, with 6 bases in between. The CDR3 has 14 residues. Here the CDR3 DNA reads TGTGCCAGCAGTTTTTGGGATAGCAATCAGCCCCAGCATTTT. Translated: CASSFWDSNQPQHF.

This clonotype was recorded many times. The J gene is TRBJ2-1, the V gene TRBV7-3; D not certain. CDR1 SGHTA and CDR2 FQGTGA come from the germline V gene. V was clipped by 6 bases and J by 10 bases, with 16 bases between them. The CDR3 totals 13 residues. CDR3 sequence reads: CASSLIGLGEQFF. In DNA, the CDR3 is TGTGCCAGCAGTCTTATTGGCCTGGGGGAGCAGTTCTTC.

A note on this clonotype: A read error may be the cause here, since a much bigger clone is one base away. Since the CDR3 does not end with the conserved phenylalanine or tryptophan, this likely comes from a read error. This rearrangement joins TRBV12-3 or TRBV12-4 to TRBJ1-3; D not resolved. The CDR3 contains 13 residues. The ends were cut back, 6 bases at V and 4 bases at J, with 10 bases in the middle. CDR3 nucleotides: TGTGCCAGCAGCCTAGCGGGCGGAAACACCATATATATT. Translated: CASSLAGGNTIYI.

The chain couples TRBV7-2 to TRBJ2-7; 9 bases map to TRBD1. J gave up 4 bases and V 8 bases, and 9 bases lay outside the gene matches. This CDR3 spans 14 amino acids. Germline V gives CDR1 SGHTA, CDR2 FQGNSA. This CDR3 reads CASADPGQGYEQYF. The CDR3 DNA is TGTGCCAGCGCGGACCCGGGACAGGGATACGAGCAGTACTTC.

This clonotype showed up many times. J is TRBJ1-1 and V is TRBV5-1; D might be TRBD1 (5 bases). The V end lost 0 bases, the J end lost 7 bases, and 10 bases lay between the germline ends. Germline V gene sequence: CDR1 SGHRS, CDR2 YFSETQ. The CDR3 consists of 13 residues. CDR3 region: CASSLVGQGEAFF. The CDR3 nucleotides read TGCGCCAGCAGCTTGGTGGGGCAGGGTGAAGCTTTCTTT.

This clonotype was recorded a few times. The rearrangement joins TRBV7-2 to TRBJ2-3, with a weak D call TRBD2 (5 bases). CDR1 is SGHTA, CDR2 FQGNSA, per germline. The CDR3 covers 13 residues. Trimming pared 6 bases from V and 7 bases from J, leaving 14 bases between. CDR3 coding DNA: TGTGCCAGCAGTCGAGTCGGGGAAAATACGCAGTATTTT. This encodes CASSRVGENTQYF.

There are a few counts of this clonotype. The chain uses TRBV5-1 and TRBJ1-1; D gene ambiguous. Trimming cost V 2 bases and J 8 bases, with 13 bases left between them. Germline V gene data show CDR1 as SGHRS and CDR2 as YFSETQ. This CDR3 has 13 amino acids. The CDR3 region is CASSFSVVSEAFF. The DNA of the CDR3 is TGCGCCAGCAGCTTTAGTGTCGTATCCGAAGCTTTCTTT.

The chain couples TRBV23-1 to TRBJ2-2; D is undetermined. TRBV23-1 is given ORF status, its function remaining uncertain. Between the trimmed V and J ends, which lost 11 bases and 4 bases, there was a span of 8 bases. The CDR3 has 11 residues. The CDR3 is CADGPTGELFF. In DNA, the CDR3 is TGCGCCGACGGCCCCACCGGGGAGCTGTTTTTT.

This chain joins TRBV6-5 and TRBJ2-2, with 8 bases that match TRBD2. This CDR3 contains 15 residues. The germline V gene encodes CDR1 MNHEY and CDR2 SVGAGI. J was trimmed by 6 bases and V by 2 bases; bases with no gene match: 5. The CDR3, as DNA: TGTGCCAGCAGTTACCTAGCGGGCGTCCCCGGGGAGCTGTTTTTT. This sequence encodes CASSYLAGVPGELFF.

This clonotype was seen a few times. The V gene is TRBV3-1, the J gene TRBJ1-3; no definite D call. Per germline, CDR1 LGHDT and CDR2 YNNKEL (reference sequence). The CDR3 length is 13 residues. V lost 6 bases to trimming and J lost 1 base, with 7 bases between them. The CDR3 here is CASRQLSGNTIYF. The CDR3 region has the DNA TGTGCCAGCAGACAACTATCTGGAAACACCATATATTTT.

This clonotype has a count of ten or more. The V call is TRBV5-1, the J call TRBJ1-4, with TRBD1 as a possible D gene (5 bases). Germline CDR1 and CDR2: SGHRS and YFSETQ. Trimming took 0 bases from V and 6 from J, leaving 15 bases between them. The CDR3 totals 16 residues. CDR3 in amino acids: CASSLEAGPGHEKLFF. Written as DNA, the CDR3 is TGCGCCAGCAGCTTGGAGGCGGGACCAGGACATGAAAAACTGTTTTTT.

The chain uses TRBV2 and TRBJ2-1, with 11 nucleotides matching TRBD1. V gave up 3 bases and J gave up 9 bases; unmatched junction bases: 4. The CDR3 spans 14 residues. CDR1 is SNHLY, CDR2 FYNNEI, per germline. The CDR3: CASSDRTGGTEQFF. The DNA of the CDR3 is TGTGCCAGCAGTGATAGGACAGGGGGCACTGAGCAGTTCTTC.